The rows below give T cell receptor beta chains drawn from one sample of a study of T cell changes during pregnancy in multiple sclerosis. TCRdb's copy holds only in-frame clones and misses some; the assay was immunoSEQ multiplex PCR. The data contain under 65,000 clones, 75% to 95% of them singletons. The source material was peripheral blood, sampled after pregnancy. The receptor set was obtained from a female donor in good health, enrolled as a control in a pregnancy study. Both conserved end residues are part of each CDR3. Each record gives: CDR3 DNA, CDR3 protein, clone size, D gene, V gene, J gene. The D gene is left open where the match is weak. The listing skips clone size in some rows; elsewhere it reads once, few, many or a size class.

TGTGCCAGCCGCTCGGGCGGGGGAGAGACCCAGTACTTC	CASRSGGGETQYF	NA	TRBD2	TRBV28	TRBJ2-5
TGTGCCAGCAGTTACTTCGACAGTATCACTGAAGCTTTCTTT	CASSYFDSITEAFF	NA	NA	TRBV6-5	TRBJ1-1
TGTGCCAGCAGTTTAGGTCGGGGGGTTGAGACCCAGTACTTC	CASSLGRGVETQYF	NA	TRBD2	TRBV28	TRBJ2-5
TGCGCCAGCAGCCAGGGGACAGGGGAATATGGCTACACCTTC	CASSQGTGEYGYTF	NA	TRBD1	TRBV4-3	TRBJ1-2
TGTGCCAGCAGCTTAGCCCTAGACAGGACGGCCCTCCACTTT	CASSLALDRTALHF	NA	NA	TRBV11-2	TRBJ1-6
TGTGCCAGCAGCTCTCCCGGGACAGGGCATTGGAATGAGCAGTTCTTC	CASSSPGTGHWNEQFF	NA	TRBD1	TRBV28	TRBJ2-1
TGTGCCTGGAGTCGACTAGCCGACAATGAGCAGTTCTTC	CAWSRLADNEQFF	NA	TRBD2	TRBV30	TRBJ2-1
TGTGCCAGCAGCTTCAGGGGAAGGGAAGAAAAACTGTTTTTT	CASSFRGREEKLFF	NA	NA	TRBV7-2	TRBJ1-4
TGTGCCAGCAGTGTCCGGGGTGGTGTTGCCCTCGACTACGAGCAGTACTTC	CASSVRGGVALDYEQYF	NA	NA	TRBV27	TRBJ2-7
TGTGCCAGCAGGCTCCAACAGGGGAGGATAAACGAGCAGTACTTC	CASRLQQGRINEQYF	NA	NA	TRBV27	TRBJ2-7
TGTGCGTGCGGCGGGAGGAACCAAGAGACCCAGTACTTC	CACGGRNQETQYF	NA	TRBD2	TRBV28	TRBJ2-5
TGTGCCAGCAGCCCCCCGGGACTAGCGGGGGGAACAGATACGCAGTATTTT	CASSPPGLAGGTDTQYF	NA	TRBD2	TRBV7-2	TRBJ2-3
TGTGCCAGCAGTGAAGCGGAAAGGGCGGGAGCTTTCTTT	CASSEAERAGAFF	NA	NA	TRBV2	TRBJ1-1
TGTGCCAGCAGCCGAGTTACTAGCGGGATTTTCTACGAGCAGTACTTC	CASSRVTSGIFYEQYF	NA	TRBD2	TRBV14	TRBJ2-7
TGTGCCAGCAGTCGAAACGGGGGTGAGCAGTTCTTC	CASSRNGGEQFF	NA	NA	TRBV6-6	TRBJ2-1
TGTGCCATCGGACACTCAACTAATGAAAAACTGTTTTTT	CAIGHSTNEKLFF	NA	NA	TRBV6-5	TRBJ1-4
TGTGCCAGCTCACCGGGCCGGGGGGGGCTGAATGAGCAGTTCTTC	CASSPGRGGLNEQFF	NA	TRBD2	TRBV18	TRBJ2-1
TGCGCCAGCAGTCACAAGAAATACCTCGGGACTAGCGGGGGGGCTTGGGAGACCCAGTACTTC	CASSHKKYLGTSGGAWETQYF	NA	TRBD2	TRBV10-1	TRBJ2-5
TGTGCCACCACCCCCGGGACAGGGGGGAGCAATGAGCAGTTCTTC	CATTPGTGGSNEQFF	NA	TRBD1	TRBV6-6	TRBJ2-1
TGTGCCAGCAGTTTTGGGGGGGGGCGAGCCTATGGCTACACCTTC	CASSFGGGRAYGYTF	NA	NA	TRBV6-5	TRBJ1-2
TGTGCCAGCAGTGACTCGGGGAGGGCTAATGAAAAACTGTTTTTT	CASSDSGRANEKLFF	NA	NA	TRBV27	TRBJ1-4
TGTGCCAGCAGCCTCGACAGGGGAAATCAGCCCCAGCATTTT	CASSLDRGNQPQHF	NA	TRBD1	TRBV5-4	TRBJ1-5
TGTGCCAGTAGTCTCGGGACTAGCGGGATTTCATCGGTGGCGACAGATACGCAGTATTTT	CASSLGTSGISSVATDTQYF	once	TRBD2	TRBV19	TRBJ2-3
TGTGCCAGCAGCTACCGGGACAGGGCCTACGAGCAGTACTTC	CASSYRDRAYEQYF	NA	TRBD1	TRBV6-5	TRBJ2-7
TGTGCCAGCAGCTTAGGGCAGGCGAATCAGCCCCAGCATTTT	CASSLGQANQPQHF	NA	NA	TRBV7-9	TRBJ1-5
TGTGCCAGCAGCTCCCTCTCAGGACAGGGAAAAAATAGGGGCTATGGCTACACCTTC	CASSSLSGQGKNRGYGYTF	NA	TRBD1	TRBV11-2	TRBJ1-2
TGCGCCAGCAGCTTACCGGGACTAGCGGGACTCAATGAGCAGTTCTTC	CASSLPGLAGLNEQFF	once	TRBD2	TRBV5-1	TRBJ2-1
TGTGCCAGCAGCGAGGATGAAAAACTGTTTTTT	CASSEDEKLFF	NA	NA	TRBV28	TRBJ1-4
TGTGCCAGCAGCCCTAGGGGAGGGCCCGTCTACGAGCAGTACTTC	CASSPRGGPVYEQYF	NA	TRBD2	TRBV7-9	TRBJ2-7
TGTGCCAGCAGTTTTGAGGACAGGCCGTACTATGGCTACACCTTC	CASSFEDRPYYGYTF	NA	TRBD1	TRBV7-2	TRBJ1-2
TGTGCCAGCAGCCTTTTAGCCTACAATGAGCAGTTCTTC	CASSLLAYNEQFF	once	NA	TRBV6-5	TRBJ2-1
TGTGCCACCAGCAGCGACCGGGACACCTCCTACGAGCAGTACTTC	CATSSDRDTSYEQYF	once	NA	TRBV15	TRBJ2-7
TGTGCCAGCAGCTCGGGACTTTTATTTACCTACGAGCAGTACTTC	CASSSGLLFTYEQYF	NA	NA	TRBV28	TRBJ2-7
TGCGCCAGCAGCCCCGAACTAGACACCGGGGAGCTGTTTTTT	CASSPELDTGELFF	NA	NA	TRBV4-3	TRBJ2-2
TGTGCCAGTGGGGGGGGGAACACTGAAGCTTTCTTT	CASGGGNTEAFF	NA	NA	TRBV6-5	TRBJ1-1
TGCGCCAGCAATAGCGATTGGGGCACAGATACGCAGTATTTT	CASNSDWGTDTQYF	NA	NA	TRBV5-1	TRBJ2-3
TGTGCCAGTAGTGGCAGGGGAAGGTCGGGAAGAGAAAAACTGTTTTTT	CASSGRGRSGREKLFF	few	NA	TRBV19	TRBJ1-4
TGCGCCAGCAGCTTGGACAGGGCGAACACCGGGGAGCTGTTTTTT	CASSLDRANTGELFF	NA	NA	TRBV5-1	TRBJ2-2
TGTGCCACCGCCGTGCGGGCGGAGACCCAGTACTTC	CATAVRAETQYF	NA	NA	TRBV28	TRBJ2-5
TGTGCCAGCAGCTGGGGGGGGACAGGGACCTACGAGCAGTACTTC	CASSWGGTGTYEQYF	NA	TRBD1	TRBV11-2	TRBJ2-7
TGTGCCAGCTCACCAAACAAGGGGCGGGAAAAACTGTTTTTT	CASSPNKGREKLFF	NA	NA	TRBV18	TRBJ1-4
TGTGCCAGCAGTCCCAGGGGTTTTACTGAAGCTTTCTTT	CASSPRGFTEAFF	few	NA	TRBV7-9	TRBJ1-1
TGTGCCAGCAGCCCTTGGACAGGGGAGGACGAGCAGTACTTC	CASSPWTGEDEQYF	NA	TRBD1	TRBV7-9	TRBJ2-7
TGTGCCAGCTGGGAGAGGAGCTCCTACGAGCAGTACTTC	CASWERSSYEQYF	NA	NA	TRBV2	TRBJ2-7
TGTGCCCTAAGGGTGGGGACAGGGGGTTGGGAGCAGTACTTC	CALRVGTGGWEQYF	NA	NA	TRBV21-1	TRBJ2-7
TGTGCCAGCAGTGGGAAGCGGCCCGGCGCTTTCTTT	CASSGKRPGAFF	NA	NA	TRBV2	TRBJ1-1
TGCGCCAGCAGCGAATCTTTTCGGGATACGCAGTATTTT	CASSESFRDTQYF	NA	NA	TRBV5-1	TRBJ2-3
TGTGCCAGTAGCGACAGGGGGGACAGTTCACCCCTCCACTTT	CASSDRGDSSPLHF	NA	TRBD1	TRBV19	TRBJ1-6
TGTGCCAGCAGCCCCGTGGATACGCAGTATTTT	CASSPVDTQYF	NA	NA	TRBV7-9	TRBJ2-3
TGTGCCACCAGCAGATCTTCAGAGGGACTAGCGGGGGTATATGAGCAGTTCTTC	CATSRSSEGLAGVYEQFF	NA	TRBD2	TRBV15	TRBJ2-1